This T cell receptor (beta chain) was recovered during a study of T-cell reconstitution after alpha-beta-depleted transplantation in children. This CDR3 has 15 residues. V was clipped by 6 bases and J by 5 bases; unmatched bases: 8. CDR1 is DFQATT and CDR2 is SNEGSKA in the germline V gene (reference sequence). A TCRbeta library incorporating unique molecular identifiers was prepared. TCRdb ran MiXCR on the PCR reads and lists one entry per CDR3 protein. The profile covers around 360,000 distinct CDR3 sequences, with 10% appearing a single time and less than 2.5% taken by the ten largest. Sequenced material: PBMCs from the stem cell graft donor, taken from the stem cell graft. The chain employs TRBV20-1 and TRBJ2-5; TRBD2 aligns across 14 bases. The TCR comes from a human donor who donated a stem cell graft to a child with acute lymphoblastic leukemia. The CDR3 is CSAGLAGVAGETQYF. DNA of the CDR3: TGCAGTGCGGGACTAGCGGGAGTGGCCGGGGAGACCCAGTACTTC.